The source of this T cell receptor beta chain is a study of T-cell memory formation after mild COVID-19. Study overall: Among the donors, TCR clusters were largely specific to each donor.

TCRdb fed the 5' RACE reads into MiXCR, producing one record per CDR3 protein. The repertoire has 550,000 to 650,000 distinct CDR3 sequences, roughly a sixth of them found once; the top ten carry about 7.4%. The clonotype comes from an adult woman who had mild COVID-19 (a few samples of this study predate the infection). Cell type and time point are not known. The sample was PBMCs or a T cell subset sorted from them (not recorded which).

CDR3 DNA sequence: TGTGCCACCGCGCGGGGGGTAGGGACAGATACGCAGTATTTT. Protein sequence: CATARGVGTDTQYF. The V and J genes are TRBV24-1 and TRBJ2-3; TRBD2 aligns across 8 bases. The CDR3 is 14 residues long. The V gene's germline CDR1 is KGHDR and CDR2 SFDVKD. Trimming took 9 bases from V and 3 from J; bases not matched to a gene: 7.